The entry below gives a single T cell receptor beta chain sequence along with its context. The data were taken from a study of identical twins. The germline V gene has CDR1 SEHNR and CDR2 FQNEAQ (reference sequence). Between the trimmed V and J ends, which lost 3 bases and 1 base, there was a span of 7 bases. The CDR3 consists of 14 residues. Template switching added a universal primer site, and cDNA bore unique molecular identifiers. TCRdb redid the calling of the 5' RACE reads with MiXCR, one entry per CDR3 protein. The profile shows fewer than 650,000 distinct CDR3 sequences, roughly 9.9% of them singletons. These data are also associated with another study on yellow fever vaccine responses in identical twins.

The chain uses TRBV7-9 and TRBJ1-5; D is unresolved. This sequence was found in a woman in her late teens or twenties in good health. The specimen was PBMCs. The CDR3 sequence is CASSLATSNQPQHF. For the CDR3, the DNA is TGTGCCAGCAGCTTGGCGACGAGCAATCAGCCCCAGCATTTT.